The rows below give T cell receptor beta chains drawn from one sample of a study of cytomegalovirus exposure and HLA in healthy donors. Generated by immunoSEQ multiplex PCR, the TCRdb table keeps only in-frame clones and is missing some. The sample records roughly 100,000 clones, approximately 72% being singletons. Material for sequencing was PBMCs. The receptors here all came from a man between 40 and 49 years old in good health and CMV-seropositive. Both conserved end residues are part of each CDR3. D genes are given only for firm matches. Size values are once, few and many counts, or a class for expanded clones, and some rows have none.

16,NA,TRBV2,TRBD2,TRBJ2-7,TGTGCCAGCACCAACCTCCCCGGGGGGGGAGTGGAAGAGCAGTACTTC,CASTNLPGGGVEEQYF
15,few,TRBV18,NA,TRBJ1-1,TGTGCCAGCTCCACCGCGGGGGGCTACAGCACTGAAGCTTTCTTT,CASSTAGGYSTEAFF
16,NA,TRBV11-2,TRBD2,TRBJ2-1,TGTGCCAGCCGGCGCGTTGGGACTAGCGGAACAAATGAGCAGTTCTTC,CASRRVGTSGTNEQFF
19,few,TRBV12-5,TRBD1,TRBJ2-2,TGTGCTAGTGGTCGAAATACACCGGGACAGGGGACTAACACCGGGGAGCTGTTTTTT,CASGRNTPGQGTNTGELFF
17,once,TRBV19,TRBD1,TRBJ1-4,TGTGCCAGTGGCCCTGTCCAGGGGGCTGCAACTAATGAAAAACTGTTTTTT,CASGPVQGAATNEKLFF
14,NA,TRBV27,TRBD1,TRBJ1-1,TGTGCCAGCAATCGACAGGGCCCAAACACTGAAGCTTTCTTT,CASNRQGPNTEAFF
13,once,TRBV11-3,NA,TRBJ2-5,TGTGCCAGCAGCTTACTGGGGGGAGAGACCCAGTACTTC,CASSLLGGETQYF
14,NA,TRBV6-5,NA,TRBJ2-1,TGTGCCAGCAGTTACGGCACCCAGGCAAATGAGCAGTTCTTC,CASSYGTQANEQFF
17,NA,TRBV2,NA,TRBJ2-7,TGTGCCAGCAGACCGGGACAAGGCTCAGGGGTCTTCTACGAGCAGTACTTC,CASRPGQGSGVFYEQYF
14,few,TRBV5-1,TRBD1,TRBJ1-2,TGCGCCAGCAGTCCTTGGCAGGGGGCTTGTGGCTACACCTTC,CASSPWQGACGYTF
12,NA,TRBV5-4,NA,TRBJ2-1,TGTGCCAGCAGCTTGGCCGTCAATGAGCAGTTCTTC,CASSLAVNEQFF